The present entry profiles one T cell receptor (beta chain) with its context. There is no known antigen for this receptor. There are no base qualities to consult, and no much larger clone falls within one base. CDR1 and CDR2, looked up from the germline V gene, are MDHEN and SYDVKM. V lost 4 bases and J lost 4 bases; the stretch between them is 5 bases long. There are 11 amino acids in the CDR3, from cysteine to valine inclusive. Only the CDR3 DNA is retained, 33 bases long and in frame from the first base. Peripheral blood CD8+ and CD4+ T cells from healthy donors, Susac syndrome patients and multiple sclerosis patients were profiled using high-throughput TCR beta sequencing. Recently defined diagnostic criteria for definite or probable disease were met by the Susac syndrome patients. Bulk CD8+ and CD4+ T cells were purified by magnetic negative isolation, whereas CD8+ TEMRA cells were enriched by FACS. Blood was drawn into EDTA tubes, processed within 24 hours, and PBMCs were isolated by density gradient centrifugation. PBMCs intended for TCR sequencing were frozen in liquid nitrogen and were later thawed in a 37 degrees C water bath. The sorted or isolated CD4+, CD8+ and CD8+ TEMRA cells had a purity of 90% or higher.

The data originate from a study of CD8 T cells in Susac syndrome (dated by TCRdb to about 2019). About the investigation overall: Among the sequenced Susac syndrome patients, over five had clinically active disease and fewer than ten were in clinical remission. At blood withdrawal, Susac syndrome patients were either therapy-naive, taking corticosteroids (in some cases with IVIg as well), or taking IVIg alone. Repertoire sequencing was used to test whether CD8+ T cell activation and differentiation in Susac syndrome was antigen driven. General study outcomes and caveats: No clonal expansion was detected in the CD4+ T cell repertoire of Susac syndrome patients. The number of individuals in the TCR sequencing and HLA analysis was recognized as being relatively small.

RNA was extracted using the RNeasy kit, and about 0.45 to 1 microgram was reverse transcribed with random hexamers. The immunoSEQ multiplex PCR assay, covering 54 Vbeta and 13 Jbeta segments, was used to amplify TCR beta CDR3 regions. To correct PCR amplification bias, a synthetic template baseline was used for both primer optimization and computational correction. The authors' pipeline ran thus. Only productive sequences were kept, with reads annotated to V, D and J genes according to IMGT and analyzed in immunoSEQ Analyzer. To calculate clonality, Shannon entropy was normalized by log2 of the number of productive unique sequences and then subtracted from one. For each patient and control, public and private clones were evaluated among the 100 most prevalent clones. A clone was defined as Susac-specific if it was absent from the healthy and MS cohorts, from approximately 980 published viral clones and from other ImmuneACCESS disease sequences. TCRdb ran its own pipeline on the public reads, namely fastp trimming at Q25 and MiXCR clone calling, and kept in-frame beta chains. Identical CDR3 proteins give one entry, which carries the most common genes and DNA. The V and J calls follow TCRdb's processing rather than the paper's. Recorded for this sample are over 150,000 distinct CDR3 sequences; roughly 95% of them occurred a single time. The ten largest clones take up 0.1% to 0.15% of the sample.

The sequenced material came from CD4+ T cells from PBMCs. The TCR sequence derives from a human donor with Susac syndrome. The rearranged segments are TRBV28 and TRBJ2-7, with the D gene not confidently named. The DNA sequence is given as TGTGCCAGCAGTTCCGTATACGAGCAGTACGTC. Its protein is CASSSVYEQYV.